The entry below describes one T cell receptor beta chain. This entry comes from a study of T cell responses to AZD1222 COVID-19 vaccine. Profiled with immunoSEQ multiplex PCR; TCRdb holds only in-frame clones, not every one. The sample lists around 130,000 clones; 88% were seen once. CDR1 and CDR2 (germline): GTSNPN, SVGIG (reference sequence). V was pared by 4 bases and J by 3 bases, with 18 bases between. This CDR3 comprises 15 residues. This clonotype was obtained from an adult who received the AZD1222 COVID-19 vaccine. The rearrangement links TRBV30 to TRBJ1-1; D gene ambiguous. This specimen consisted of peripheral blood, obtained 28 days after the second AZD1222 dose. The CDR3 nucleotides are TGTGCCTGGAACAAGCCGACCGGAAGGTACACTGAAGCTTTCTTT. This gives the protein CAWNKPTGRYTEAFF.